This T cell receptor beta chain comes out of a study of cytomegalovirus exposure and HLA in healthy donors. Losses at the gene ends were 0 bases for V and 4 bases for J; bases not matched to a gene: 6. Germline-derived CDR1 and CDR2 are SGHRS and YFSETQ. CDR3 length: 16 amino acids. Primers for the PCR totalled 60 Vbeta and 13 Jbeta. The table came from immunoSEQ multiplex PCR; TCRdb's copy has only in-frame clones and leaves some out. The sample records hundreds of thousands of clones, 80% to 90% being singletons. This TCR derives from a man aged 30 to 39 in good health and CMV-seronegative. The sample consisted of PBMCs. This chain uses TRBV5-1 with TRBJ2-1; 8 bases match TRBD1. The CDR3 DNA reads as TGCGCCAGCAGCTTGGTAGGACAGGGACATTACAATGAGCAGTTCTTC. It translates to CASSLVGQGHYNEQFF.